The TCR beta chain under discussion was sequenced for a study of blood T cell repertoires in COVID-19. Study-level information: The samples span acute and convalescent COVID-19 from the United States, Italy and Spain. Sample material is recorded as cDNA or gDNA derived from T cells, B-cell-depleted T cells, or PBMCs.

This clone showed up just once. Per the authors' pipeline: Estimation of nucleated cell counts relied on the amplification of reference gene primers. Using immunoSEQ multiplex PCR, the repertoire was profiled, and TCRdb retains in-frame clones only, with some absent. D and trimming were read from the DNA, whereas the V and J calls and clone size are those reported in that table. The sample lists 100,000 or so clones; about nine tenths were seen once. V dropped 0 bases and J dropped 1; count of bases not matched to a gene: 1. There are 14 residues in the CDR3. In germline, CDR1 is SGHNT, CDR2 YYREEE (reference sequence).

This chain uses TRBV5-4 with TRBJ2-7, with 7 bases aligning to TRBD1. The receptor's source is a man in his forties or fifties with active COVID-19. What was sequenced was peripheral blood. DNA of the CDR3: TGTGCCAGCAGCTTGGAGGGACAGTCCTACGAGCAGTACTTC. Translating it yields CASSLEGQSYEQYF.